These T cell receptor beta chains were read from a single sample in a study of shared clonotypes between healthy human individuals. Assay used: immunoSEQ multiplex PCR; TCRdb lists only in-frame clones, some missing. The table records millions of clones, around 96% of them present only once. The sequencing input was naive CD8+ T cells sorted from blood. These receptors came from a man aged 18 to 29 in good health. Both conserved end residues are part of each CDR3. The order of the fields is V gene, J gene, D gene, clone size, CDR3 protein, CDR3 DNA. The D gene is left open where the match is weak. Some rows mark clone size as missing; the rest say once, few, many or name a class of expanded clone.

TRBV6-5	TRBJ2-7	.	.	CASTILKGGEQYF	TGTGCCAGCACCATTTTAAAGGGGGGCGAGCAGTACTTC
TRBV5-6	TRBJ2-5	TRBD2	.	CASSLEAGAETQYF	TGTGCCAGCAGCTTGGAAGCGGGAGCTGAGACCCAGTACTTC
TRBV30	TRBJ1-5	.	.	CAWSVDSTGLPQHF	TGTGCCTGGAGTGTCGACAGTACGGGCCTCCCCCAGCATTTT
TRBV18	TRBJ1-1	.	.	CASSSGRVEAFF	TGTGCCAGCTCGTCCGGGAGGGTAGAAGCTTTCTTT
TRBV27	TRBJ2-2	.	.	CASSFGLGVGELFF	TGTGCCAGCAGTTTTGGTCTGGGTGTTGGGGAGCTGTTTTTT
TRBV4-1	TRBJ2-7	TRBD2	.	CASSQTQTGGSYEQYF	TGCGCCAGCAGCCAGACCCAGACGGGGGGCTCCTACGAGCAGTACTTC
TRBV7-7	TRBJ2-3	.	.	CASSSHPPPDPSTQCF	TGTGCTAGCAGCTCCCATCCACCTCCCGACCCGTCTACGCAGTGTTTT
TRBV4-3	TRBJ1-1	.	.	CASSQGGGFEAFF	TGCGCCAGCAGCCAAGGTGGGGGTTTTGAAGCTTTCTTT
TRBV27	TRBJ2-3	TRBD2	.	CASSFLAGGITDTQYF	TGTGCCAGCAGTTTTCTAGCGGGGGGGATCACAGATACGCAGTATTTT
TRBV7-9	TRBJ2-1	.	.	CASSPENGDEQFF	TGTGCCAGCAGCCCGGAAAACGGAGATGAGCAGTTCTTC
TRBV4-2	TRBJ1-2	TRBD1	.	CASSQDLTGGFGYTF	TGTGCCAGCAGCCAAGATCTAACAGGGGGCTTTGGCTACACCTTC
TRBV28	TRBJ1-1	.	.	CASSLRGANTEAFF	TGTGCCAGCAGTTTACGGGGGGCAAACACTGAAGCTTTCTTT
TRBV4-3	TRBJ1-2	.	.	CASSQEWGSADYGYTF	TGCGCCAGCAGCCAAGAATGGGGAAGCGCGGACTATGGCTACACCTTC
TRBV30	TRBJ1-5	.	once	CAWSVPGSGQPQHF	TGTGCCTGGAGTGTACCCGGGTCCGGCCAGCCCCAGCATTTT
TRBV7-8	TRBJ1-5	TRBD1	.	CASSLAFLGTVLGSNQPQHF	TGTGCCAGCAGCTTAGCGTTCCTGGGGACAGTCCTGGGATCTAATCAGCCCCAGCATTTT
TRBV6-1	TRBJ1-6	TRBD1	.	CASMNRGYNSPLHF	TGTGCCAGCATGAACAGGGGCTATAATTCACCCCTCCACTTT
TRBV4-3	TRBJ1-1	TRBD1	.	CASSLGTGGWAFF	TGCGCCAGCAGCCTAGGGACAGGTGGATGGGCTTTCTTT
TRBV4-1	TRBJ1-6	.	.	CASMGIRDNSPLHF	TGCGCCAGCATGGGCATCAGGGACAATTCACCCCTCCACTTT
TRBV5-1	TRBJ2-1	.	.	CASSFGGSYNEQFF	TGCGCCAGCAGCTTTGGGGGCTCCTACAATGAGCAGTTCTTC
TRBV5-1	TRBJ2-5	TRBD1	.	CASRPGQVMYQETQYF	TGCGCCAGCAGGCCCGGACAGGTGATGTACCAAGAGACCCAGTACTTC
TRBV13	TRBJ2-7	.	.	CASSNSYEQYF	TGTGCCAGCAGCAACTCGTACGAGCAGTACTTC
TRBV5-1	TRBJ2-7	TRBD1	.	CASSQGTDVRYEQYF	TGCGCCAGCAGCCAAGGGACAGACGTACGGTACGAGCAGTACTTC
TRBV27	TRBJ1-2	.	.	CASTKSRQGINGYTF	TGTGCCAGCACCAAATCGAGGCAGGGAATTAACGGCTACACCTTC
TRBV4-1	TRBJ2-2	.	.	CASSQVAFRETGELFF	TGCGCCAGCAGCCAAGTGGCCTTCAGGGAAACCGGGGAGCTGTTTTTT
TRBV5-6	TRBJ1-1	.	.	CASSLKTELNTEAFF	TGTGCCAGCAGCCTTAAGACAGAATTGAACACTGAAGCTTTCTTT
TRBV6-1	TRBJ2-1	.	.	CAIERSSYNEQFF	TGTGCCATCGAGCGGAGCTCCTACAATGAGCAGTTCTTC
TRBV29-1	TRBJ2-2	.	.	CSAIYTGELFF	TGCAGCGCCATTTACACCGGGGAGCTGTTTTTT
TRBV27	TRBJ2-7	.	.	CASSFAQASYEQYF	TGTGCCAGCAGTTTCGCACAGGCTTCCTACGAGCAGTACTTC
TRBV20-1	TRBJ1-1	.	.	CGTRLGREAFF	TGCGGGACTCGTTTAGGGAGGGAAGCTTTCTTT
TRBV27	TRBJ2-5	.	.	CASSPGTGPRETQYF	TGTGCCAGCAGCCCGGGGACCGGGCCTCGGGAGACCCAGTACTTC
TRBV29-1	TRBJ2-7	.	.	CSAKGGPYEQYF	TGCAGCGCCAAGGGGGGACCTTACGAGCAGTACTTC
TRBV9	TRBJ2-1	.	.	CASSVGGVTGLNEQFF	TGTGCCAGCAGCGTAGGGGGGGTTACAGGGCTCAATGAGCAGTTCTTC
TRBV9	TRBJ2-2	.	.	CASSVALSANTGELFF	TGTGCCAGCAGCGTAGCTCTCTCCGCGAACACCGGGGAGCTGTTTTTT
TRBV15	TRBJ2-7	.	.	CATSNKWGESHLSYEQYF	TGTGCCACCAGCAACAAATGGGGGGAGTCCCATCTCTCCTACGAGCAGTACTTC
TRBV7-9	TRBJ2-3	TRBD2	.	CASSLVSGGPKDTQYF	TGTGCCAGCAGCTTAGTTAGCGGGGGCCCTAAAGATACGCAGTATTTT
TRBV7-9	TRBJ2-7	.	.	CASSSGTGASEQYF	TGTGCCAGCAGCTCCGGGACTGGCGCCTCCGAGCAGTACTTC
TRBV5-6	TRBJ2-5	.	.	CASSYRGVETQYF	TGTGCCAGCAGCTACCGAGGGGTTGAGACCCAGTACTTC
TRBV10-2	TRBJ1-6	.	.	CASSESVGWSSPLHF	TGCGCCAGCAGTGAGTCGGTAGGCTGGTCTTCACCCCTCCACTTT
TRBV2	TRBJ1-1	.	.	CASASNTEAFF	TGTGCCAGCGCCTCTAACACTGAAGCTTTCTTT
TRBV10-1	TRBJ2-3	.	.	CASSDTGPFPDTQYF	TGCGCCAGCAGTGATACGGGACCCTTCCCAGATACGCAGTATTTT
TRBV2	TRBJ1-4	.	.	CASSELGNEKLFF	TGTGCCAGCAGTGAATTGGGGAATGAAAAACTGTTTTTT
TRBV5-4	TRBJ2-7	.	.	CASSSPNGGEQYF	TGTGCCAGCAGCAGCCCTAATGGAGGCGAGCAGTACTTC
TRBV2	TRBJ1-2	TRBD1	.	CATDRADYGYTF	TGTGCCACCGACAGGGCCGACTATGGCTACACCTTC
TRBV29-1	TRBJ2-1	.	.	CSVVMYNEQFF	TGCAGCGTTGTAATGTACAATGAGCAGTTCTTC
TRBV10-2	TRBJ1-4	.	.	CASSEANEKLFF	TGCGCCAGCAGTGAGGCGAATGAAAAACTGTTTTTT
TRBV29-1	TRBJ1-1	.	many	CSVGRGTEAFF	TGCAGCGTTGGTAGAGGCACTGAAGCTTTCTTT
TRBV4-3	TRBJ2-5	TRBD2	.	CASSQRRSAGAKETQYF	TGCGCCAGCAGCCAAAGGAGGTCAGCGGGAGCCAAAGAGACCCAGTACTTC